Listed below are T cell receptor beta chains from one sample, sequenced in a study of OX40 agonist ivuxolimab in advanced cancers. TCRdb's table, derived via immunoSEQ multiplex PCR, lists solely in-frame clones and lacks some. This table has roughly 86,000 clones, around nine tenths appearing once. The source material was CD4+ or CD8+ T cells sorted from blood, sampled in a trial of the OX40 agonist ivuxolimab. The receptors derive from an adult with an advanced solid tumor such as melanoma, head and neck, liver or kidney cancer. Both conserved end residues are part of each CDR3. Fields, in order: D gene, V gene, clone size, J gene, CDR3 protein, CDR3 DNA. A D gene is named only where the DNA matches it firmly. Clone size is stated in some rows and not others, as once, few, many or a class when expanded.

d_call: -
v_call: TRBV6-5
clone_size: -
j_call: TRBJ2-5
cdr3_aa: CASSPTGVQTQYF
cdr3_nt: TGTGCCAGCAGCCCGACGGGGGTACAGACCCAGTACTTC

d_call: -
v_call: TRBV5-4
clone_size: -
j_call: TRBJ2-3
cdr3_aa: CASSPPSQDTQYF
cdr3_nt: TGTGCCAGCAGCCCTCCGAGTCAAGATACGCAGTATTTT

d_call: -
v_call: TRBV28
clone_size: -
j_call: TRBJ2-7
cdr3_aa: CASRADRYEQYF
cdr3_nt: TGTGCCAGCAGGGCCGACAGGTACGAGCAGTACTTC

d_call: -
v_call: TRBV19
clone_size: -
j_call: TRBJ1-2
cdr3_aa: CASSTGRWNYGYTF
cdr3_nt: TGTGCCAGTAGTACCGGACGGTGGAACTATGGCTACACCTTC

d_call: -
v_call: TRBV11-3
clone_size: -
j_call: TRBJ2-5
cdr3_aa: CASSPLGASQETQYF
cdr3_nt: TGTGCCAGCAGTCCCCTTGGGGCTAGCCAAGAGACCCAGTACTTC

d_call: TRBD1
v_call: TRBV18
clone_size: once
j_call: TRBJ2-2
cdr3_aa: CASSREPITGVDTGELFF
cdr3_nt: TGTGCCAGCTCACGGGAGCCTATTACAGGGGTCGACACCGGGGAGCTGTTTTTT

d_call: -
v_call: TRBV9
clone_size: once
j_call: TRBJ2-1
cdr3_aa: CASSAGPSSSYNEQFF
cdr3_nt: TGTGCCAGCAGCGCGGGACCGTCGAGCTCCTACAATGAGCAGTTCTTC

d_call: TRBD1
v_call: TRBV6-5
clone_size: -
j_call: TRBJ1-1
cdr3_aa: CASRNRGAEAFF
cdr3_nt: TGTGCCAGCAGAAACAGGGGCGCTGAAGCTTTCTTT

d_call: -
v_call: TRBV19
clone_size: once
j_call: TRBJ1-3
cdr3_aa: CASSISDVGNTIYF
cdr3_nt: TGTGCCAGTAGTATTTCAGATGTTGGAAACACCATATATTTT

d_call: -
v_call: TRBV18
clone_size: -
j_call: TRBJ1-1
cdr3_aa: CASSPRETEAFF
cdr3_nt: TGTGCCAGCTCACCACGGGAGACTGAAGCTTTCTTT

d_call: -
v_call: TRBV28
clone_size: -
j_call: TRBJ2-5
cdr3_aa: CASNQLGQGGETQYF
cdr3_nt: TGTGCCAGCAACCAGCTCGGACAGGGAGGGGAGACCCAGTACTTC

d_call: TRBD1
v_call: TRBV2
clone_size: -
j_call: TRBJ1-1
cdr3_aa: CASTIGTGGTEAFF
cdr3_nt: TGTGCCAGCACTATTGGGACAGGGGGGACTGAAGCTTTCTTT

d_call: TRBD1
v_call: TRBV6-1
clone_size: -
j_call: TRBJ1-2
cdr3_aa: CASSERSGGSGGYTF
cdr3_nt: TGTGCCAGCAGTGAACGTTCAGGGGGCAGTGGTGGCTACACCTTC

d_call: -
v_call: TRBV6-5
clone_size: -
j_call: TRBJ2-3
cdr3_aa: CASATRSRSTDTQYF
cdr3_nt: TGTGCCAGCGCCACGCGGTCGCGGAGCACAGATACGCAGTATTTT

d_call: TRBD1
v_call: TRBV5-1
clone_size: -
j_call: TRBJ1-4
cdr3_aa: CASSAGTANEKLFF
cdr3_nt: TGCGCCAGCAGCGCCGGGACAGCTAATGAAAAACTGTTTTTT

d_call: TRBD1
v_call: TRBV15
clone_size: -
j_call: TRBJ2-1
cdr3_aa: CATSRGPGQNRNEQFF
cdr3_nt: TGTGCCACCAGCAGAGGGCCGGGACAGAATCGCAATGAGCAGTTCTTC

d_call: -
v_call: TRBV7-2
clone_size: -
j_call: TRBJ2-7
cdr3_aa: CASSLNSYEQYF
cdr3_nt: TGTGCCAGCAGCTTAAATAGCTACGAGCAGTACTTC

d_call: -
v_call: TRBV20-1
clone_size: -
j_call: TRBJ2-1
cdr3_aa: CSASQGGEQFF
cdr3_nt: TGCAGTGCTAGCCAGGGGGGTGAGCAGTTCTTC

d_call: -
v_call: TRBV18
clone_size: once
j_call: TRBJ2-7
cdr3_aa: CASSPVQGTGEQYF
cdr3_nt: TGTGCCAGCTCACCAGTCCAGGGGACGGGGGAGCAGTACTTC